This T cell receptor (beta chain) is from a study of cytomegalovirus exposure and HLA in healthy donors. Notes on the study in general: The study listed under 200 cytomegalovirus-associated TCR beta chains. Researchers reported in a later analysis that common viral pathogens appeared linked to several top clusters.

For this clone: Antigen unknown.

Trimming removed 11 bases at V and 0 bases at J, with 10 bases between. Germline values: CDR1 WNHNN, CDR2 SYGVQD (reference sequence). The CDR3 totals 13 residues. Primers included in the PCR were 60 Vbeta and 13 Jbeta primers. Sequenced by immunoSEQ multiplex PCR; TCRdb stores in-frame clones only, minus some. The sample consists of about 160,000 clones, 80% of them appearing once. This chain links TRBV10-1 with TRBJ2-2, with D unclear. What was sequenced was PBMCs. The clonotype originates from a young man in good health and CMV-seronegative. The CDR3 sequence is CAAKEPNTGELFF. The CDR3 nucleotides are TGCGCCGCCAAGGAGCCGAACACCGGGGAGCTGTTTTTT.